The 6 T cell receptor beta chains below come from one sample, sequenced in a study of post-analysis software for immune sequencing data. Incorporated into the TCR beta cDNA libraries were unique molecular identifiers, which served to reduce PCR and sequencing biases. One entry per CDR3 protein results from TCRdb running MiXCR on the PCR reads. In the table there are about 770,000 distinct CDR3 sequences, roughly 46% of which are singletons. The study's findings and limits: In patients, roughly five TRBV segments were more frequent than in controls, with TRBV5-6, TRBV5-1 and TRBV20-1 among them.

No cognate antigen is known for these TCRs. Sequencing used blood. Source of these receptors: a girl between 10 and 17 years old with multiple sclerosis.

In this sample, this clonotype turned up a few times. One end of the junction varies from germline; a read error may be responsible. This chain uses TRBV6-5 with TRBJ2-1; 7 nucleotides match TRBD2. This CDR3 is 16 amino acids long. Germline V CDR1 and CDR2: MNHEY, SVGAGI. The CDR3 loop reads CASSYSAGASHNEQFF. The CDR3 DNA is TGTGCCAGCAGTTACTCGGCGGGAGCCTCCCACAATGAGCAGTTCTTC.

CDR3 nucleotide sequence: TGTGCCAGCAGTTGGACTCAGCTTGAGCAGTACTTC. Translation gives CASSWTQLEQYF. The chain employs TRBV6-6 and TRBJ2-7; D is perhaps TRBD2 (5 bases). V was trimmed by 4 bases and J by 7 bases, leaving 11 bases between them. This CDR3 contains 12 residues. Germline values: CDR1 MNHNY, CDR2 SVGAGI (reference sequence).

The V call is TRBV20-1, the J call TRBJ2-5; D may be TRBD1 or TRBD2 (5 bases each). This CDR3 is 12 amino acids long. Germline assignment: CDR1 DFQATT and CDR2 SNEGSKA (reference sequence). V was clipped by 6 bases and J by 9 bases, with 17 bases between them. CDR3 bases: TGCAGTGCCCTACGGACTCTAGGGGCCCAGTACTTC. Encoded protein: CSALRTLGAQYF.

The J gene is TRBJ2-3, the V gene TRBV29-1, with D uncertain. Trimming removed 6 bases at V and 3 bases at J, with 16 bases between. From germline, CDR1 is SQVTM and CDR2 ANQGSEA. The CDR3 is 14 amino acids. The CDR3 here is CSVERSQETDTQYF. Here the CDR3 DNA reads TGCAGCGTGGAGAGATCTCAAGAGACAGATACGCAGTATTTT.

The DNA for the CDR3 is TGTGCCAGCAGTTCTAGTGGCGCGGGAGGGCCAAAGGATACGCAGTATTTT. Its translation: CASSSSGAGGPKDTQYF. The chain is built from TRBV6-5 and TRBJ2-3; 9 nucleotides align to TRBD2. Unmatched junction bases numbered 14, after V lost 4 bases and J lost 6 bases. The CDR3 sequence is 17 residues long. Germline V CDR1 and CDR2: MNHEY, SVGAGI.

In this sample, this clonotype turned up a few times. The chain is built from TRBV28 and TRBJ1-1; no definite D call. There are 14 residues in the CDR3. The V gene lost 3 bases and the J gene lost 1 base, with 9 bases spanning the gap. The germline V gene has CDR1 MDHEN and CDR2 SYDVKM. The DNA for the CDR3 is TGTGCCAGCAGTTTTTTGCGGGGGAACACTGAAGCTTTCTTT. As protein: CASSFLRGNTEAFF. The full variable domain, in which reference TRBV28 and TRBJ1-1 provide the parts outside the CDR3, is DVKVTQSSRYLVKRTGEKVFLECVQDMDHENMFWYRQDPGLGLRLIYFSYDVKMKEKGDIPEGYSVSREKKERFSLILESASTNQTSMYLCASSFLRGNTEAFFGQGTRLTVV.